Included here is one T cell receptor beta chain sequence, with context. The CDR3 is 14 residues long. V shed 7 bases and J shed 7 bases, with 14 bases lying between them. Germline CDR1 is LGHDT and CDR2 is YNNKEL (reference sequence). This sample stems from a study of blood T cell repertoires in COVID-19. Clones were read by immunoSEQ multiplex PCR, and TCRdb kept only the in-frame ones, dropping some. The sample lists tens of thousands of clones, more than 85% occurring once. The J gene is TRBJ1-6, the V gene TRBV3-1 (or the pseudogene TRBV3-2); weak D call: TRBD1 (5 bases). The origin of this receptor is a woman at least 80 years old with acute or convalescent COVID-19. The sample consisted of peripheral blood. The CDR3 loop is CASTPGGRNSPLHF. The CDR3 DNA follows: TGTGCCAGCACCCCCGGGGGTCGGAATTCACCCCTCCACTTT.